The present T cell receptor beta chain was sequenced within a study of molecular identifiers for immune sequencing clone quantification. Study observations and caveats: Jurkat TCR RNA spiked in from one cell could reportedly be detected among one million naive cells. Effector cells kept over 98% of their molecules in clones above 20 RNA copies, while naive cells kept under 1% there.

V was trimmed by 6 bases and J by 1 base, leaving 7 bases between them. The CDR3 contains 13 residues. In this sample, this clonotype turned up a few times. What it recognizes is unknown. Bulk libraries came from a prior protocol with listed TCR primers. Each CDR3 protein is one row after TCRdb ran MiXCR on the PCR reads. Among under 650,000 distinct CDR3 sequences listed, less than 20% were seen once. A CD8+CD4-CCR7+CD45RA+ gate was used to sort naive CD8 T cells. J is TRBJ2-1 and V is TRBV12-3 or TRBV12-4; no clear D gene. Sequencing was carried out using naive CD8+ T cells from blood, with Jurkat cell RNA spiked in. Subset specified: FACS-sorted CD8+CD4-CCR7+CD45RA+ naive T cells. The clonotype was recovered from a human donor in good health. Some libraries in this study had Jurkat cell RNA spiked in. The CDR3 protein is CASRYGSYNEQFF. The CDR3 nucleotides read TGTGCCAGCAGGTATGGGTCCTACAATGAGCAGTTCTTC.